The rows below give T cell receptor beta chains drawn from one sample of a study of CD8+ T cells in alopecia areata. Generated by immunoSEQ multiplex PCR, the TCRdb table keeps only in-frame clones and is missing some. The top ten hold over 3% of the sample, which has 110,000 or so clones, 30% to 40% seen once. The sequencing sample was made of CD4+ T cells sorted from blood. Every receptor here comes from a human donor with alopecia areata. CDR3s include the opening cysteine and the closing phenylalanine or tryptophan. D genes are given only for firm matches. Clone size is given for some rows only: seen once, a few or many times, or a class if the clone is expanded.

>few|TRBJ1-1|-|TRBV29-1
TGCAGCGTTGAGGGCAGGGGTTCGGCGGAAGCTTTCTTT
CSVEGRGSAEAFF
>-|TRBJ2-5|TRBD2|TRBV11-2
TGTGCCAGCAGCTTAGGGACTAGCGTATCCCAAGAGACCCAGTACTTC
CASSLGTSVSQETQYF
>-|TRBJ2-3|TRBD1|TRBV7-9
TGTGCCAGCAGCTTCCCCGGGACAGGGGTATATTTT
CASSFPGTGVYF
>-|TRBJ2-1|-|TRBV30
TGTGCCTGGGGGGCGGGAAACTACAATGAGCAGTTCTTC
CAWGAGNYNEQFF
>-|TRBJ1-5|-|TRBV30
TGTGCCTGGGGCAAACCCCCGGGGCAGCCCCAGCATTTT
CAWGKPPGQPQHF
>few|TRBJ1-2|-|TRBV20-1
TGCAGTGCTCGAGGGGTGGGTGGCTACACCTTC
CSARGVGGYTF
>few|TRBJ2-3|TRBD2|TRBV7-9
TGTGCCAGCAGCTTTGAGACTAGCGGGAGAGCGACAGATACGCAGTATTTT
CASSFETSGRATDTQYF
>few|TRBJ2-7|-|TRBV10-3
TGTGCCATCAGTGGACGGCAGGCACAGGATGTAAACGAGCAGTACTTC
CAISGRQAQDVNEQYF
>-|TRBJ1-6|-|TRBV18
TGTGCCAGCTCAGCCAACCCCGGGGAACGTTCACCCCTCCACTTT
CASSANPGERSPLHF
>-|TRBJ2-1|-|TRBV30
TGTGCCTGGAATCGGCAGGGGCTCAATGAGCAGTTCTTC
CAWNRQGLNEQFF
>-|TRBJ2-1|TRBD1|TRBV5-1
TGCGCCAGCAGCTTCGACAGGGACGATGAGCAGTTCTTC
CASSFDRDDEQFF
>-|TRBJ1-5|-|TRBV29-1
TGCAGCGTCTTGACAGTATCGGGTCAGCCCCAGCATTTT
CSVLTVSGQPQHF
>once|TRBJ2-1|-|TRBV9
TGTGCCAGCAGCGTTCGGAGGGGGGATGAGCAGTTCTTC
CASSVRRGDEQFF
>-|TRBJ2-3|TRBD2|TRBV27
TGTGCCAGCAGTTTATTCACTAGCGGGAGAGCAGATACGCAGTATTTT
CASSLFTSGRADTQYF
>few|TRBJ2-3|-|TRBV5-1
TGCGCCAGCAGCCCCCCCGGGGTAGCGGCCACGTATTTT
CASSPPGVAATYF
>few|TRBJ2-1|-|TRBV19
TGTGCCAGTAGTATAGCAGGGCAGGGTGAGCAGTTCTTC
CASSIAGQGEQFF
>once|TRBJ2-6|-|TRBV5-1
TGCGCCAGCAGCTTAACCACAGGGAGCTCTGGGGCCAACGTCCTGACTTTC
CASSLTTGSSGANVLTF
>few|TRBJ2-5|-|TRBV28
TGTGCCAGCAGTTTAATATCCCCAGGGGAAGAGACCCAGTACTTC
CASSLISPGEETQYF
>once|TRBJ2-5|-|TRBV6-6
TGTGCCAGCAGTTACGGCGGGGCGGAGACCCAGTACTTC
CASSYGGAETQYF
>few|TRBJ2-3|-|TRBV28
TGTGCCAGCAGCTCGGGGGTATGGACAGATACGCAGTATTTT
CASSSGVWTDTQYF
>-|TRBJ2-3|-|TRBV5-1
TGCGCCAGCAGCCCGGTGTCTAGCGCTCGTCCCGATACGCAGTATTTT
CASSPVSSARPDTQYF
>-|TRBJ1-2|TRBD1|TRBV27
TGTGCCAGCACGCGCCTGGGACAGGGTGGCGGCTACACCTTC
CASTRLGQGGGYTF
>-|TRBJ2-1|-|TRBV4-1
TGCGCCAGCAGCCCGAGGGGGGGACAGTCCTACAATGAGCAGTTCTTC
CASSPRGGQSYNEQFF
>few|TRBJ2-1|-|TRBV7-2
TGTGCCAGCAGCTTAGCGGCCCACAATGAGCAGTTCTTC
CASSLAAHNEQFF
>-|TRBJ1-1|-|TRBV29-1
TGCAGCCCCGCGAGACGGCTGAACACTGAAGCTTTCTTT
CSPARRLNTEAFF
>-|TRBJ2-5|TRBD2|TRBV7-2
TGTGCCAGCAGCTTAGGGGGACTAGCAGAGACCCAGTACTTC
CASSLGGLAETQYF
>-|TRBJ1-2|-|TRBV5-1
TGCGCCAGCAGCTTACAGGAGCCCTCCTATGGCTACACCTTC
CASSLQEPSYGYTF
>-|TRBJ2-5|TRBD2|TRBV4-1
TGCGCCAGCAGCCAAACTGGACCGGGAGGGACACAAGAGACCCAGTACTTC
CASSQTGPGGTQETQYF